Following are 15 T cell receptor beta chains from one sample sequenced in a study of shared clonotypes between healthy human individuals. TCRdb's copy holds only in-frame clones and misses some; the assay was immunoSEQ multiplex PCR. This sample has some 690,000 clones, with 90% found just once. Sequenced material: memory CD8+ T cells from PBMCs. Stated subset: CD45RO+ cells pooled with CCR7-negative TemRA cells. The source of these receptors is a man younger than 30 in good health. Some clones in this sample may be carry-over from other donors' samples.

The chain recombines TRBV5-1 with TRBJ1-4; 7 bases match TRBD1. Germline CDR1 reads SGHRS; CDR2 reads YFSETQ. With 3 bases clipped from V and 8 bases from J, the junction kept 7 bases outside the gene matches. CDR3 length equals 14 residues. The CDR3: CASSSTGSREKLFF. The CDR3 DNA is TGCGCCAGCAGCTCGACAGGGTCCCGCGAAAAACTGTTTTTT.

V and J are TRBV28 and TRBJ2-5; 12 positions agree with TRBD2. The CDR3 has 20 amino acids. CDR1 MDHEN and CDR2 SYDVKM come from the germline V gene. V shed 4 bases and J 4 bases; nucleotides not matched to a gene: 19. CDR3: CASSSYPLLPSGRAVETQYF. CDR3 nucleotides: TGTGCCAGCAGTTCTTACCCCCTTTTACCTAGCGGGAGGGCCGTAGAGACCCAGTACTTC.

V and J are TRBV28 and TRBJ2-3; 12 positions match TRBD1. Trimming cost V 2 bases and J 7 bases; bases outside gene matches: 19. The CDR3 runs to 20 residues. The germline gives CDR1 MDHEN, CDR2 SYDVKM. The DNA of the CDR3 is TGTGCCAGCAGTTTAGGACACTCCGGGACAGGGGGCCCTTTGGCGTATACGCAGTATTTT. It codes for CASSLGHSGTGGPLAYTQYF.

The CDR3 loop is CASSQESSPSGYEQYF. In DNA, the CDR3 is TGCGCCAGCAGCCAAGAGTCCTCCCCTTCCGGGTACGAGCAGTACTTC. The chain employs TRBV4-1 and TRBJ2-7, with no clear D. V shed 0 bases and J shed 4 bases, with 16 bases lying between them. The CDR3 runs 16 residues. From germline, CDR1 is MGHRA and CDR2 YSYEKL.

The gene calls are TRBV7-3 and TRBJ2-1; 14 nucleotides align to TRBD2. The CDR3 runs 16 residues. CDR1 and CDR2 (germline): SGHTA, FQGTGA. J lost 8 bases, V lost 3 bases, and 6 bases had no gene match. As DNA, the CDR3 is TGTGCCAGCAGCTTGGGACTAGCGGGAGTTCTTGATGAGCAGTTCTTC. This encodes CASSLGLAGVLDEQFF. Together with reference TRBV7-3 and TRBJ2-1, the CDR3 gives the full variable domain: GAGVSQTPSNKVTEKGKYVELRCDPISGHTALYWYRQSLGQGPEFLIYFQGTGAADDSGLPNDRFFAVRPEGSVSTLKIQRTERGDSAVYLCASSLGLAGVLDEQFFGPGTRLTVL.

The V call is TRBV11-2, the J call TRBJ2-1; a weak D match, TRBD2 (6 bases). The V gene's germline CDR1 is SGHAT and CDR2 FQNNGV. Trimming took off 5 bases at V and 5 bases at J, with 13 bases between the two ends. The CDR3 contains 14 residues. Here the CDR3 DNA reads TGTGCCAGCAGCCCCGGGGGATTCCACAATGAGCAGTTCTTC. This translates into CASSPGGFHNEQFF.

V and J are TRBV6-1 and TRBJ2-7; D is perhaps TRBD1 (6 bases). Trimming removed 0 bases from V and 2 bases from J, with 11 bases in between. The CDR3 is made up of 15 amino acids. Germline V CDR1 and CDR2: MNHNS, SASEGT. CDR3 sequence (DNA): TGTGCCAGCAGTGAAGCGCCCGGGACAACCTACGAGCAGTACTTC. Protein product: CASSEAPGTTYEQYF.

The rearrangement uses TRBV19 and TRBJ2-7; 7 nucleotides match TRBD1. V trimming: 3 bases; J trimming: 3 bases; junction bases outside the gene matches: 11. There are 16 residues in the CDR3. CDR1 is LNHDA and CDR2 is SQIVND in the germline V gene (reference sequence). CDR3 region: CASSIPTGTDDYEQYF. The CDR3 region has the DNA TGTGCCAGTAGTATCCCCACCGGGACAGATGACTACGAGCAGTACTTC.

V and J are TRBV27 and TRBJ1-1; D is unclear. Trimming shortened V by 0 bases and J by 5 bases, and 10 bases separated the two germline ends. The CDR3 is 14 amino acids. The germline gives CDR1 MNHEY, CDR2 SMNVEV (reference sequence). The CDR3: CASSLSPGLTEAFF. CDR3 nucleotide sequence: TGTGCCAGCAGTTTATCTCCGGGGTTGACTGAAGCTTTCTTT.

The chain recombines TRBV27 with TRBJ2-3; perhaps TRBD1 as D (6 bases). This CDR3 region has 14 residues. Germline lookup yields CDR1 MNHEY and CDR2 SMNVEV (reference sequence). V was trimmed by 7 bases and J by 4 bases, leaving 15 bases between them. CDR3 bases: TGTGCCAGCAAACAGGGTCTCGGTCCAGATACGCAGTATTTT. Translated, it gives CASKQGLGPDTQYF.

The chain is built from TRBV9 and TRBJ2-3, with TRBD2 matching over 7 bases. The germline V gene encodes CDR1 SGDLS and CDR2 YYNGEE. This CDR3 comprises 15 residues. V lost 4 bases, J lost 4 bases, and 9 bases stayed unmatched. CDR3 DNA sequence: TGTGCCAGCAGCACCCGACTAGCCTCGCCAGATACGCAGTATTTT. This encodes CASSTRLASPDTQYF.

The chain links TRBV9 to TRBJ1-4; 10 nucleotides agree with TRBD1. This CDR3 has 15 residues. The germline V gene has CDR1 SGDLS and CDR2 YYNGEE. V shed 3 bases, J shed 8 bases, and the junction held 7 bases outside the gene matches. DNA of the CDR3: TGTGCCAGCAGCGGAGGGGGACAGGGGCAGGAAAAACTGTTTTTT. Residues: CASSGGGQGQEKLFF.

The rearrangement joins TRBV5-1 to TRBJ1-4; D is perhaps TRBD1 (6 bases). Germline V gives CDR1 SGHRS, CDR2 YFSETQ. The CDR3 extends over 16 amino acids. Trimming removed 0 bases from V and 5 bases from J, with 14 bases in between. The CDR3 protein is CASSLAIGGTNEKLFF. The DNA for the CDR3 is TGCGCCAGCAGCTTGGCCATCGGCGGGACAAATGAAAAACTGTTTTTT.

The chain is built from TRBV18 and TRBJ2-5; D possibly corresponds to TRBD2 (5 bases). Trimming removed 5 bases from V and 2 bases from J, with 15 bases in between. Germline assignment: CDR1 KGHSH and CDR2 LQKENI. The CDR3 consists of 15 residues. CDR3 amino acids: CASSERDLGQETQYF. Here the CDR3 DNA reads TGTGCCAGCTCAGAGAGGGATTTGGGGCAAGAGACCCAGTACTTC.

This clone has a single count. The chain joins TRBV11-2 to TRBJ2-7; D might be TRBD1 (5 bases). The CDR3 is 15 amino acids. The V gene's germline CDR1 is SGHAT and CDR2 FQNNGV. Trimming took off 5 bases at V and 6 bases at J, with 20 bases between the two ends. CDR3 nucleotide sequence: TGTGCCAGCAGCGCAGGGATTTCGGTTTGGGGCGAGCAGTACTTC. Protein product: CASSAGISVWGEQYF. The variable domain in full, with the rest retrieved from reference TRBV11-2 and TRBJ2-7, is EAGVAQSPRYKIIEKRQSVAFWCNPISGHATLYWYQQILGQGPKLLIQFQNNGVVDDSQLPKDRFSAERLKGVDSTLKIQPAKLEDSAVYLCASSAGISVWGEQYFGPGTRLTVT.